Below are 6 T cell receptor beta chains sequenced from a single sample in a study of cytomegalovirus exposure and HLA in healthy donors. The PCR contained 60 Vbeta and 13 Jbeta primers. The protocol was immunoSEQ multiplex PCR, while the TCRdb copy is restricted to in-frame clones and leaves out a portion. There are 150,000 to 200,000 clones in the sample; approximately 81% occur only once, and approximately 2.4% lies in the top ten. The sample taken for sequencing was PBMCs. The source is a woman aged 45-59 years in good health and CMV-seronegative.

CDR3 DNA: TGCGCCAGCGCCCGGGACAGGGGTACCTACGAGCAGTACTTC. Translating gives CASARDRGTYEQYF. V gene TRBV5-1 combines with J gene TRBJ2-7, with 10 bases fitting TRBD1. CDR3 length: 14 residues. Germline V CDR1 and CDR2: SGHRS, YFSETQ. The J segment lost 2 bases and the V segment lost 7 bases, leaving 6 bases of the junction unmatched.

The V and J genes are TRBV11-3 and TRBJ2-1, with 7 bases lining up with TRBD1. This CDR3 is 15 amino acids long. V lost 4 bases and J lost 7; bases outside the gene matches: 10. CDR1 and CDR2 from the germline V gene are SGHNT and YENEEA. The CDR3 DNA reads TGTGCCAGCAGCTCTGCCCGACAGGGTAAAAATGAGCAGTTCTTC. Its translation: CASSSARQGKNEQFF.

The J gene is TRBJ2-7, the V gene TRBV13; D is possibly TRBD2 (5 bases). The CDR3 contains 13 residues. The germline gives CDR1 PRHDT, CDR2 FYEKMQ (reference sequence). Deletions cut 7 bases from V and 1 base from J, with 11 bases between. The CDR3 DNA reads TGTGCCAGCACGGGCGGGTTTTCCTACGAGCAGTACTTC. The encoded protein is CASTGGFSYEQYF.

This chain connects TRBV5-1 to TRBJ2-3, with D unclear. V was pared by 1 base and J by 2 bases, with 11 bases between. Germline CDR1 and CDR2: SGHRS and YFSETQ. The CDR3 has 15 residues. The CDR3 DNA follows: TGCGCCAGCAGCTTGAGTCACGGGTCCACAGATACGCAGTATTTT. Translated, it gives CASSLSHGSTDTQYF. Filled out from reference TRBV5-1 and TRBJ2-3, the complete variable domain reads KAGVTQTPRYLIKTRGQQVTLSCSPISGHRSVSWYQQTPGQGLQFLFEYFSETQRNKGNFPGRFSGRQFSNSRSEMNVSTLELGDSALYLCASSLSHGSTDTQYFGPGTRLTVL.

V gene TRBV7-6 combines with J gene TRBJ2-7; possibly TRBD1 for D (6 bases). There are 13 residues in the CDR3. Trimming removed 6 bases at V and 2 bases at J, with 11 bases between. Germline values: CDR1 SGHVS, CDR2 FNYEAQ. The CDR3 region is CASSQTGAYEQYF. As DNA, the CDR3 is TGTGCCAGCAGTCAGACAGGAGCCTACGAGCAGTACTTC. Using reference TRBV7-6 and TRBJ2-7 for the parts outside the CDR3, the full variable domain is GAGVSQSPRYKVTKRGQDVALRCDPISGHVSLYWYRQALGQGPEFLTYFNYEAQQDKSGLPNDRFSAERPEGSISTLTIQRTEQRDSAMYRCASSQTGAYEQYFGPGTRLTVT.

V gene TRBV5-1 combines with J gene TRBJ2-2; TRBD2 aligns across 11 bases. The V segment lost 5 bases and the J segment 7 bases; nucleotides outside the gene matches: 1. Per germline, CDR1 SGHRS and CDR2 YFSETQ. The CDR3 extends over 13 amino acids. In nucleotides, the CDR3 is TGCGCCAGCAGACTAGCGGGGGTCGGGGAGCTGTTTTTT. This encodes CASRLAGVGELFF.